The T cell receptor (beta chain) under discussion was sequenced for a study of human T cells and chemical hapten exposure. Whole-study context: Each patch test put 0.01% DPC on the upper back, and results were read at 6 days. Patients, chiefly female, had alopecia areata, totalis or universalis. Study observations and caveats: Unchanged with DPC sensitization were TCRs above 1 in 1000 frequency.

The time point here: pre-sensitization, week 0. Stated treatment: therapeutic diphenylcyclopropenone sensitization with weekly scalp DPC. Total RNA was isolated from whole blood that had not been fractionated. TCRdb independently ran MiXCR on the RACE reads; one entry per CDR3 protein. Of roughly 51,000 distinct CDR3 sequences listed, more than 8% are singletons. The CDR3 totals 12 residues. Germline lookup yields CDR1 MNHEY and CDR2 SVGEGT. V was trimmed by 5 bases and J by 9 bases, leaving 11 bases between them. This clonotype was seen only a few times. Its antigen is unidentified. This sequence originates from a man in his forties with alopecia areata. Some clones in this sample may be carry-over from other donors' samples. The sequencing here drew on whole blood, taken in connection with sensitization to the hapten diphenylcyclopropenone (DPC). The gene calls are TRBV6-2 or TRBV6-3 and TRBJ2-1; D gene unclear. The CDR3 loop is CASSNDASEQFF. For the CDR3, the DNA is TGTGCCAGCAGTAACGACGCCAGTGAGCAGTTCTTC.